This note documents a single T cell receptor beta chain sequence. Antigen: not known. This sample was included in a study of human T cells and chemical hapten exposure. Looking at the study overall: DPC 0.01% went on the upper back by patch test, with reading at 6 days. Mainly, slight library volume differences in the pool made TCR yields vary. Overall study results and limits: Expanded TCRs showed more large CDR3 clusters than pre-sensitization or healthy control sets.

The time point denotes: patch test 1, 2 weeks after DPC sensitization. Treatment meaning: therapeutic diphenylcyclopropenone sensitization with weekly scalp DPC. Donors were 18 to 70-year-old alopecia patients suitable for DPC. The germline V gene has CDR1 DFQATT and CDR2 SNEGSKA (reference sequence). With 6 bases removed from V and 1 base from J, the gap between germline ends came to 14 bases. The length of the CDR3 is 14 residues. A single record per CDR3 protein comes from TCRdb applying MiXCR to the RACE reads. This sample carries over 95,000 distinct CDR3 sequences, approximately 13% of them seen once, and the ten largest clones take over 2%.

J is TRBJ2-3 and V is TRBV20-1; D gene ambiguous. The source material was whole blood, sampled in connection with sensitization to the hapten diphenylcyclopropenone (DPC). The sequence was obtained from a woman aged 40 to 50 with alopecia areata. Some clones in this sample may be carry-over from other donors' samples. This CDR3 is CSANGMTGTDTQYF. The CDR3 DNA is TGCAGTGCCAACGGTATGACGGGCACAGATACGCAGTATTTT.